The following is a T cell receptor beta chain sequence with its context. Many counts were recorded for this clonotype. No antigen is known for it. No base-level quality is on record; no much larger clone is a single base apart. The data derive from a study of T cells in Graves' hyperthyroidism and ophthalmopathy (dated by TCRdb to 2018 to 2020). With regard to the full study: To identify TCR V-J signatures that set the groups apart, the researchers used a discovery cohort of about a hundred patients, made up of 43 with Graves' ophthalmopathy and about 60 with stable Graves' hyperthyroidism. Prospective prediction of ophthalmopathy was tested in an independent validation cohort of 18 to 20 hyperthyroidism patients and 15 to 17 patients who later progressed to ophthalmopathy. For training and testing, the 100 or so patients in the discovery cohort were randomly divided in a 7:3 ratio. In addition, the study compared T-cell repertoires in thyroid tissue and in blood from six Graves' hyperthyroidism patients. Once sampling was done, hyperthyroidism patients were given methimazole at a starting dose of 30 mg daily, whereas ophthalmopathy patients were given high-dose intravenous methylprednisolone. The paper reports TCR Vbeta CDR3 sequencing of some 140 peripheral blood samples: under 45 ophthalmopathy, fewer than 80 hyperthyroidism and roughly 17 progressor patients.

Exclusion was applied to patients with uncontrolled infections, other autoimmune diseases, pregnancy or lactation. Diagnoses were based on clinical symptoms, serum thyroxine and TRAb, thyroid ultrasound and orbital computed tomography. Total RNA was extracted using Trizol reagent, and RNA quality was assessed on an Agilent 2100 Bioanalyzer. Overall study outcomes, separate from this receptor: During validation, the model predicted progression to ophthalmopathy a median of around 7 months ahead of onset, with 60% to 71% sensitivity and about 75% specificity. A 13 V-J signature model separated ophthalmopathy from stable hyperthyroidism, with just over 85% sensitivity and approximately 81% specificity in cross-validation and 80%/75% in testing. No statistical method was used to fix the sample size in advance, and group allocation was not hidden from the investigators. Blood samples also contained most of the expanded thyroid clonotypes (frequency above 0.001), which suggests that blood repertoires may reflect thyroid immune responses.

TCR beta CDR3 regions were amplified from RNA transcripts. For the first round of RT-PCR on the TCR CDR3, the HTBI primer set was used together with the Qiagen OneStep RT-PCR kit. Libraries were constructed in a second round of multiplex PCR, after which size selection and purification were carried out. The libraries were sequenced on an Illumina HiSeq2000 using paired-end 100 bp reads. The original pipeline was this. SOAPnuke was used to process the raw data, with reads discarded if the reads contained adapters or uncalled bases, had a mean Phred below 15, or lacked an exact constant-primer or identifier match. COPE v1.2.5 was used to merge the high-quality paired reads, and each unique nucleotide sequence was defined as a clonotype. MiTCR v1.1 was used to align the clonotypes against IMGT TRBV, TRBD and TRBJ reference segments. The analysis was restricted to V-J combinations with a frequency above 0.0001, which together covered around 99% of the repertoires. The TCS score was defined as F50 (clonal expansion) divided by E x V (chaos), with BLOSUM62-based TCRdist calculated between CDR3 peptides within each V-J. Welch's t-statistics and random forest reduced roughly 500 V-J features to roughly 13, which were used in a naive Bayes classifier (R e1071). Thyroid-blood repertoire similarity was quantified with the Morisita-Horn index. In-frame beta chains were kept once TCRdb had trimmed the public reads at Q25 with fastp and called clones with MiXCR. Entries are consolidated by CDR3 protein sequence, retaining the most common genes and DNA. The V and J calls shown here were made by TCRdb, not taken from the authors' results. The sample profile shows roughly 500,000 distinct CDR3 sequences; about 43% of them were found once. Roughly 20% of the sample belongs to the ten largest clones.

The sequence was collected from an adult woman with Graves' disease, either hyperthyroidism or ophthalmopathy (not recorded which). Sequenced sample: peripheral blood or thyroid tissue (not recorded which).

The CDR3 protein sequence reads: CASSRNRGGFEAFF. The nucleotide sequence reads TGTGCCAGCAGCCGTAACAGGGGCGGATTTGAAGCTTTCTTT. In this chain, TRBV7-2 is recombined with TRBJ1-1; TRBD1 matches 7 bases in the middle. The CDR3 has 14 amino acids, counting the end cysteine and phenylalanine. The kept DNA is CDR3 alone, 42 bases in frame from the first base. V ends up 5 bases short and J 7 bases short, with an unmatched junction base count of 10. In the germline V gene, CDR1 corresponds to SGHTA and CDR2 to FQGNSA.